Listed below are T cell receptor beta chains from one sample, sequenced in a study of T cells in narcolepsy. The repertoire was sequenced with immunoSEQ multiplex PCR; TCRdb's copy has only in-frame clones and lacks some. The sample records more than 30,000 clones, about 85% being singletons. Sequencing was carried out using CD45RA- memory CD4+ T cells from PBMCs. The origin of the receptors is a human donor with narcolepsy. Both conserved end residues are trimmed from each CDR3. A D gene is named only where the DNA matches it firmly.

j_gene | d_gene | v_gene | CDR3aa
TRBJ2-7 | . | TRBV29-1 | SALEVGDEQY
TRBJ2-3 | TRBD1 | TRBV5-8 | ASSLASLQGGTDTQY
TRBJ1-5 | TRBD1 | TRBV4-3 | ASSQPTGGSNQPQH
TRBJ1-1 | . | TRBV18 | ASSPSRMNTEAF
TRBJ2-3 | TRBD2 | TRBV5-1 | ASSLLTSGSADTQY
TRBJ2-3 | . | TRBV9 | ASSVDSRDTQY
TRBJ2-2 | . | TRBV7-9 | ASSLWEANTGELF
TRBJ2-1 | . | TRBV5-1 | ASSPAREGNEQF
TRBJ2-7 | TRBD2 | TRBV6-5 | ASSSRLAVAYEQY
TRBJ2-1 | TRBD2 | TRBV6-5 | ASRAWREANNEQF
TRBJ2-7 | TRBD2 | TRBV12-5 | ASGTGGGSYEQY
TRBJ1-3 | . | TRBV18 | ASSPSAGNSGNTIY
TRBJ1-6 | TRBD1 | TRBV5-6 | ASSFDRGNSPLH
TRBJ2-4 | TRBD1 | TRBV7-2 | ASSYGQGGKNIQY
TRBJ1-1 | . | TRBV6-5 | ASTVQTVNTEAF
TRBJ2-2 | TRBD1 | TRBV19 | ASKDFLTGLQTGELF
TRBJ1-2 | TRBD1 | TRBV6-6 | ASSAGDRVSDGYT
TRBJ1-1 | . | TRBV28 | ATRGTPEAF
TRBJ1-4 | . | TRBV5-5 | ASSFGGGYEKLF
TRBJ2-5 | TRBD2 | TRBV9 | ASSVAGTSGRETQY
TRBJ2-5 | TRBD1 | TRBV18 | ASSPLLLRGPQETQY
TRBJ1-4 | . | TRBV28 | ASSTGWGIGANEKLF
TRBJ1-1 | . | TRBV5-6 | ASSLDSEAF
TRBJ2-7 | . | TRBV7-2 | ASSHRQAHEQY
TRBJ2-6 | . | TRBV9 | ASTPTRGANVLT
TRBJ2-3 | . | TRBV2 | ASSPRATDTQY
TRBJ1-4 | . | TRBV15 | ATSRDYLGGEKLF
TRBJ1-5 | . | TRBV19 | ASSITGDNQPQH
TRBJ2-7 | TRBD1 | TRBV28 | ASSLARAGGSYEQY
TRBJ2-2 | TRBD2 | TRBV7-3 | ASSLNFLAGVGTGELF
TRBJ1-4 | . | TRBV30 | AQGRTNEKLF
TRBJ2-3 | TRBD2 | TRBV30 | AFGLAGGSGTQY
TRBJ2-5 | . | TRBV7-9 | ASSLSGQETQY
TRBJ1-5 | TRBD1 | TRBV19 | ASRFDRGANQPQH
TRBJ2-3 | TRBD2 | TRBV6-4 | ASSEAGTSADTQY
TRBJ2-3 | . | TRBV27 | ASGVFRNTQY
TRBJ2-5 | . | TRBV7-3 | ASSLDRTGVGKQY
TRBJ2-7 | . | TRBV21-1 | ASSGTDSYEQY
TRBJ1-1 | . | TRBV18 | ASSPSENTEAF
TRBJ1-1 | . | TRBV2 | ASSEGRVNTEAF
TRBJ1-3 | . | TRBV9 | ASSPLGGSGNTIY
TRBJ2-7 | . | TRBV11-1 | ASSLAPAAAYEQY
TRBJ2-7 | TRBD2 | TRBV6-5 | ASSPGLAGVTEQY
TRBJ2-7 | . | TRBV6-5 | ASTREGRGAYEQY
TRBJ1-4 | . | TRBV6-4 | ASSLPQIRQDNEKLF
TRBJ2-1 | TRBD2 | TRBV5-1 | ASSGGLAGPNEQF
TRBJ1-1 | . | TRBV6-1 | ASSPDVTEAF
TRBJ2-1 | . | TRBV5-1 | ASSQGAAPNEQF
TRBJ2-3 | . | TRBV9 | ASSVRATDTQY
TRBJ2-7 | TRBD1 | TRBV18 | ASSRSTGGYEQY
TRBJ1-5 | . | TRBV5-8 | ASSLEQGHQPQH
TRBJ1-1 | . | TRBV7-8 | ASSLAAVNTEAF
TRBJ2-2 | TRBD2 | TRBV19 | ASSPQLAGWGTGELF
TRBJ2-3 | . | TRBV23-1 | ASSRSPVKASTDTQY
TRBJ2-3 | TRBD2 | TRBV7-6 | ASSLAFGGVTQY